Sequencing of this T cell receptor (beta chain) was carried out in a study of cytomegalovirus exposure and HLA in healthy donors. Overall study findings and caveats: The classifier reportedly diagnosed cytomegalovirus status with high specificity and sensitivity. The study designated 160 or so TCR beta chains cytomegalovirus-associated.

V lost 1 base and J lost 4, with 14 bases in between. The CDR3 totals 15 residues. Per the germline V gene, CDR1 is LGHNA and CDR2 is YSLEER. Concerning this clone: Its antigen remains unknown.

Produced via immunoSEQ multiplex PCR; TCRdb's table is partial and in-frame only. The sample carries over 100,000 clones, roughly 90% recorded once. An approximately 120-subject validation cohort, separate from the 666-subject first cohort, supplied the donors. The V gene is TRBV4-3, the J gene TRBJ2-7; maybe TRBD2 (5 bases). The source is a woman between 18 and 30 years old in good health and CMV-seropositive. The specimen was PBMCs. The DNA for the CDR3 is TGCGCCAGCAGCCAAGGGCCTAGCCGGCGGTACGAGCAGTACTTC. This gives the protein CASSQGPSRRYEQYF.